The text below deals with one TCR beta chain. Antigen unknown. With the 5' RACE reads reprocessed, TCRdb shows one record per CDR3 protein and no DNA. The sample totals approximately 420,000 distinct CDR3 sequences; its top ten clones hold approximately 11%. The data derive from a study of T cells expressing NK-cell markers. Study-wide findings and caveats: Five or six donors carried dominant NKG2C+ clonotypes that made up roughly 1.0-8% of their CD8+ T cells.

CDR3 length: 17 amino acids. Per germline, CDR1 MGHRA and CDR2 YSYEKL. The sequenced material came from blood T cells: a sorted CD56 or NKG2C T cell subset, CD4+ or CD8+ T cells, or bulk PBMC T cells (not recorded which). The V call is TRBV4-1, the J call TRBJ1-2; TCRdb's D call, TRBD1, is unchecked because there is no DNA. The clonotype comes from a woman between 50 and 59 years old in good health. The chain's CDR3 is CASSQDEGEVTNYGYTF.